The sample holds one count of the clone carrying this TCR beta chain. The sample originates from a study of T cell changes during pregnancy in multiple sclerosis. Only in-frame clones appear in the TCRdb table, and some are missing; sequencing was by immunoSEQ multiplex PCR. The data show around 50,000 clones, under 95% seen once. CDR3 length equals 15 residues. Germline CDR1 and CDR2: SGHDT and YYEEEE. The V gene lost 0 bases and the J gene lost 0 bases, with 10 bases spanning the gap. The chain recombines TRBV5-6 with TRBJ2-7; TRBD2 is a possible D gene (6 bases). This clonotype was sampled from a female donor with multiple sclerosis, enrolled in a pregnancy study. The input for sequencing was CD4+ T cells from peripheral blood mononuclear cells, taken in the second trimester of pregnancy. CDR3 nucleotides: TGTGCCAGCAGCTTGGTAGCGGTTCTCTCCTACGAGCAGTACTTC. This sequence encodes CASSLVAVLSYEQYF. Using reference TRBV5-6 and TRBJ2-7 for the parts outside the CDR3, the full variable domain is DAGVTQSPTHLIKTRGQQVTLRCSPKSGHDTVSWYQQALGQGPQFIFQYYEEEERQRGNFPDRFSGHQFPNYSSELNVNALLLGDSALYLCASSLVAVLSYEQYFGPGTRLTVT.